The clone carrying this T cell receptor beta chain was seen only a few times. What it recognizes is unknown. The data were obtained in a study of neoadjuvant anti-PD-1 for oral cavity cancer. Study observations and caveats: Larger post-treatment preexisting tumor clones tracked with greater tumor shrinkage.

Profiled with immunoSEQ multiplex PCR; TCRdb holds only in-frame clones, not every one. The data contain 6,600 or so clones, nearly 45% of them seen just once; the ten biggest clones take up 20% to 30%. Source: tumor tissue, taken before nivolumab (anti-PD-1) treatment. The receptor was derived from a person aged 35-79 years with oral cavity squamous cell carcinoma.

CDR3 sequence (DNA): TGTGCCACCAGCAGAGATCCCACCACTGAAGCTTTCTTT. This sequence encodes CATSRDPTTEAFF. The chain couples TRBV15 to TRBJ1-1; no clear D gene. V lost 0 bases and J 4 bases, leaving 6 bases between the germline ends. CDR1 LNHNV and CDR2 YYDKDF come from the germline V gene (reference sequence). The CDR3 loop spans 13 amino acids.